The clone carrying this T cell receptor beta chain appeared once. Its antigen remains unidentified. These data are taken from a study of Ad26.COV2.S vaccination and SARS-CoV-2 variants. Background on the study: The COV1001 Ad26.COV2.S trial arm included the donor. Study observations and caveats: Spike-specific TCR breadth was greater after Ad26.COV2.S than placebo.

This CDR3 has 12 residues. Trimming pared 4 bases from V and 0 bases from J, leaving 3 bases between. Per germline, CDR1 SNHLY and CDR2 FYNNEI. Noted treatment: approximately 18 received Ad26.COV2.S at low or high dose, single or two shots; a few received placebo; per-sample allocation not given. Sampling happened 63 days after the first vaccine or placebo injection. Profiled with immunoSEQ multiplex PCR; TCRdb holds only in-frame clones, not every one. Of some 640,000 clones in the sample, 70% to 90% were seen once. Source: peripheral blood, taken in a trial of Ad26.COV2.S vaccine versus placebo. This clonotype was sampled from a person between 18 and 65 years old who received the Ad26.COV2.S COVID-19 vaccine or a placebo. The rearrangement links TRBV2 to TRBJ2-5; D unclear. As DNA, the CDR3 is TGTGCCAGCAGTGTAGACCAAGAGACCCAGTACTTC. This gives the protein CASSVDQETQYF.